The T cell receptor beta chain described here comes from a study of T cell changes during pregnancy in multiple sclerosis. The method was immunoSEQ multiplex PCR; TCRdb's version includes in-frame clones alone and lacks a portion of them. This table has about 80,000 clones, nearly 95% appearing once. Germline-derived CDR1 and CDR2 are SEHNR and FQNEAQ (reference sequence). This CDR3 has 15 residues. The V segment lost 0 bases and the J segment 6 bases; nucleotides outside the gene matches: 4. The sample in question was peripheral blood, obtained in the second trimester of pregnancy. The chain carries TRBV7-9 and TRBJ2-1; the match to TRBD1 covers 8 bases. The clonotype comes from a female donor in good health, enrolled as a control in a pregnancy study. This CDR3 is CASSLARTGSNEQFF. The CDR3 nucleotides read TGTGCCAGCAGCTTAGCCCGGACAGGGAGCAATGAGCAGTTCTTC.